These 18 T cell receptor beta chains were all obtained from the same sample, sequenced in a study of post-analysis software for immune sequencing data. Findings and limits, study-wide: Included in a set of several TRBV segments more frequent in patients than controls were TRBV5-6, TRBV5-1 and TRBV20-1.

The antigens of these receptors remain unknown. The authors incorporated unique molecular identifiers into the TCR beta cDNA libraries. MiXCR, applied by TCRdb to the PCR reads, yields one record per CDR3 protein. The table records roughly 580,000 distinct CDR3 sequences, about 40% of them present only once. Sequencing was done on a sample of blood. The receptor source for this set is a girl aged 5-17 years with multiple sclerosis.

This clonotype was found a few times. The gene calls are TRBV20-1 and TRBJ2-1; D possibly corresponds to TRBD1 (5 bases). Trimming took off 1 base at V and 0 bases at J, with 7 bases between the two ends. This CDR3 spans 14 amino acids. In germline, CDR1 is DFQATT, CDR2 SNEGSKA (reference sequence). The CDR3 DNA follows: TGCAGTGCTAGAGGGGGCTACTCCTACAATGAGCAGTTCTTC. Amino acid sequence: CSARGGYSYNEQFF.

In nucleotides, the CDR3 is TGCGCCAGCAGCCAAGTGAGCGGGAGACGTCGCGAGCAGTACTTC. Translated, it gives CASSQVSGRRREQYF. The chain has TRBV4-1 and TRBJ2-7; 8 bases fit TRBD2. Trimming cost V 1 base and J 6 bases; bases outside gene matches: 8. The CDR3 extends over 15 amino acids. From germline, CDR1 is MGHRA and CDR2 YSYEKL.

The rearrangement links TRBV6-6 to TRBJ2-6; the match to TRBD1 covers 11 bases. The CDR3 covers 17 residues. J gave up 4 bases and V 4 bases, and 6 bases lay outside the gene matches. Looked up from germline, CDR1 is MNHNY and CDR2 is SVGAGI (reference sequence). The CDR3 DNA sequence: TGTGCCAGCAGTTCGCGGGACAGGGGGAGAGGGGCCAACGTCCTGACTTTC. It translates to CASSSRDRGRGANVLTF.

The V call is TRBV7-2, the J call TRBJ2-2; possible D gene TRBD2, 7 bases. Germline V gives CDR1 SGHTA, CDR2 FQGNSA. The CDR3 is 16 amino acids. With 7 bases removed from V and 1 base from J, the gap between germline ends came to 16 bases. DNA for the CDR3: TGTGCCAGCACCTTGGGGGGGCGGCTGAACACCGGGGAGCTGTTTTTT. It encodes CASTLGGRLNTGELFF.

The gene calls are TRBV11-3 and TRBJ2-5; TRBD2 matches at 7 bases. The J call may be in error: the DNA end matches TRBJ2-7 better. Germline assignment: CDR1 SGHNT and CDR2 YENEEA. CDR3 length: 16 amino acids. This CDR3 reads CASSLILTNGRNEQYF. As DNA, the CDR3 is TGTGCCAGCAGCTTAATATTGACTAACGGGAGGAACGAGCAGTACTTC.

The rearrangement joins TRBV2 to TRBJ1-1; D is ambiguous. The ends were cut back, 6 bases at V and 1 base at J, with 9 bases in the middle. The CDR3 sequence is 13 residues long. The V gene's germline CDR1 is SNHLY and CDR2 FYNNEI. The chain's CDR3 is CASRKQENTEAFF. The CDR3 nucleotides read TGTGCCAGCAGAAAACAAGAGAACACTGAAGCTTTCTTT.

This clonotype was counted a few times. This chain joins TRBV20-1 and TRBJ2-1, with D tentatively TRBD1 or TRBD2 (5 bases each). Germline V gene lookup returns CDR1 DFQATT and CDR2 SNEGSKA (reference sequence). This CDR3 spans 14 amino acids. Trimming took 7 bases from V and 4 from J, leaving 17 bases between them. The CDR3 DNA reads TGCAGTGTACTATCTAGCAGGGAATACAATGAGCAGTTCTTC. Translating gives CSVLSSREYNEQFF.

This clonotype was found a few times. The V call is TRBV12-3 or TRBV12-4, the J call TRBJ2-7; tentatively, D is TRBD1 (5 bases). V shed 3 bases and J shed 7 bases, with 13 bases lying between them. The CDR3 consists of 13 residues. CDR3 residues: CASSFLTVKEQYF. The CDR3 coding sequence is TGTGCCAGCAGTTTCCTGACAGTTAAAGAGCAGTACTTC.

This clonotype was recorded many times. The chain uses TRBV11-3 and TRBJ1-6, with D unclear. From germline, CDR1 is SGHNT and CDR2 YENEEA. CDR3 size: 12 residues. The V and J ends lost 1 base and 10 bases respectively, with 5 bases between them. CDR3 DNA: TGTGCCAGCAGCTTAGGGACCTCACCCCTCCACTTT. Translating gives CASSLGTSPLHF.

This chain joins TRBV27 and TRBJ2-1, with 13 bases that match TRBD2. Trimming at V came to 2 bases and at J to 7 bases, leaving 2 bases not matched to a gene. The CDR3 has 15 residues. CDR1 is MNHEY and CDR2 is SMNVEV in the germline V gene (reference sequence). This CDR3 reads CASSLGTSGKNEQFF. In DNA, the CDR3 is TGTGCCAGCAGTTTAGGGACTAGCGGGAAAAATGAGCAGTTCTTC.

The chain combines TRBV7-8 with TRBJ2-3; 7 bases align to TRBD1. J lost 2 bases, V lost 7 bases, and 9 bases had no gene match. Germline V gene data show CDR1 as SGHVS and CDR2 as FQNEAQ. CDR3 size: 15 residues. CDR3 protein: CASKSRGSFTDTQYF. The DNA for the CDR3 is TGTGCCAGCAAAAGCAGGGGGTCGTTCACAGATACGCAGTATTTT. The full variable domain, its missing parts supplied by reference TRBV7-8 and TRBJ2-3, is GAGVSQSPRYKVAKRGQDVALRCDPISGHVSLFWYQQALGQGPEFLTYFQNEAQLDKSGLPSDRFFAERPEGSVSTLKIQRTQQEDSAVYLCASKSRGSFTDTQYFGPGTRLTVL.

This chain connects TRBV7-3 to TRBJ2-3; TRBD2 aligns across 9 bases. Germline V gene lookup returns CDR1 SGHTA and CDR2 FQGTGA. The V and J ends lost 2 bases and 3 bases, in that order; junction bases with no gene match: 3. The CDR3 has 15 amino acids. The CDR3: CASSLQAGGTDTQYF. The CDR3 coding sequence is TGTGCCAGCAGCTTACAGGCGGGGGGGACAGATACGCAGTATTTT.

This clonotype occurred a few times. V and J are TRBV5-1 and TRBJ2-1; TRBD1 might be the D (6 bases). The V end was cut by 4 bases, the J end by 8 bases, with 19 bases between. Germline lookup yields CDR1 SGHRS and CDR2 YFSETQ. The CDR3 consists of 15 residues. The CDR3 region is CASSLRDTLRDEQFF. Written as DNA, the CDR3 is TGCGCCAGCAGCCTCCGGGACACCTTAAGGGATGAGCAGTTCTTC.

V usage is TRBV12-3 or TRBV12-4 and J usage is TRBJ2-2; 8 bases agree with TRBD1. The trim removed 5 bases at V and 1 base at J, leaving 0 bases unmatched. The CDR3 sequence is 14 residues long. In DNA form, the CDR3 reads TGTGCCAGCAGTGACAGGGGGAACACCGGGGAGCTGTTTTTT. Its translation is CASSDRGNTGELFF.

This clonotype turned up a few times. This chain joins TRBV7-6 and TRBJ1-2; unclear D gene. The germline V and J ends were trimmed by 5 bases and 4 bases, with 17 bases remaining between them. This CDR3 has 15 residues. The germline CDR1 and CDR2 sequences are SGHVS and FNYEAQ. The DNA of the CDR3 is TGTGCCAGCAGCATTCAAGGCGCCGCAATCTATGGCTACACCTTC. It translates to CASSIQGAAIYGYTF.

This clonotype came up a few times. The V call is TRBV13, the J call TRBJ2-7; 10 positions match TRBD2. The CDR3 spans 17 residues. V trimming: 6 bases; J trimming: 4 bases; junction bases outside the gene matches: 15. The germline CDR1 and CDR2 sequences are PRHDT and FYEKMQ (reference sequence). The CDR3 DNA reads TGTGCCAGCAGTCTTAGCGGGGGGTTCTCCGGAAGGTACGAGCAGTACTTC. Residues: CASSLSGGFSGRYEQYF.

For the CDR3, the DNA is TGTGCCAGCAGCTCAACCCCTCGGACAGCCTACGAGCAGTACTTC. Amino acids: CASSSTPRTAYEQYF. This sequence joins TRBV7-2 and TRBJ2-7; a weak D match, TRBD1 (6 bases). V was pared by 4 bases and J by 2 bases, with 15 bases between. Germline CDR1 reads SGHTA; CDR2 reads FQGNSA. The CDR3 has 15 amino acids.

The V and J genes are TRBV7-9 and TRBJ2-1; 9 bases fit TRBD2. The CDR3 loop spans 14 amino acids. V was pared by 2 bases and J by 7 bases, with 3 bases of the junction left unmatched. CDR1 is SEHNR, CDR2 FQNEAQ, per germline (reference sequence). The DNA for the CDR3 is TGTGCCAGCAGCTTACTAGCGGGGTGGAATGAGCAGTTCTTC. Amino acids: CASSLLAGWNEQFF.